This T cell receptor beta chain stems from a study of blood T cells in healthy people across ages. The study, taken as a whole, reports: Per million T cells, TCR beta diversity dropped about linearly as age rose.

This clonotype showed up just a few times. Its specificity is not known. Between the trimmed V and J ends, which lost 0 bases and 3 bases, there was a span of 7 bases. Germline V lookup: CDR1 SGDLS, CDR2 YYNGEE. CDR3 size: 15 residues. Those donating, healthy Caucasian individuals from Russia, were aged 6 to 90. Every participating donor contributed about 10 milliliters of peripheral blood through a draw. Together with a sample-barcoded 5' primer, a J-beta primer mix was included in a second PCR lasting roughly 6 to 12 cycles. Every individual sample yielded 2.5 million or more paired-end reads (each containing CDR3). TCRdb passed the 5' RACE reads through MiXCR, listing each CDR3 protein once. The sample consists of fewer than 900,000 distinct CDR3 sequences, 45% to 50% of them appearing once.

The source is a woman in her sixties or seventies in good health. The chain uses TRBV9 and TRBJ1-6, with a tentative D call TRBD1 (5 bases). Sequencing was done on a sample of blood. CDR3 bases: TGTGCCAGCAGCGTAGGACAGCTCTATAATTCACCCCTCCACTTT. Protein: CASSVGQLYNSPLHF.